This paragraph covers one T cell receptor (beta chain) sequence. Its antigen is as yet unknown. This sample is part of a study of cytomegalovirus exposure and HLA in healthy donors. General study points: The authors enumerated over 150 TCR beta chains as linked to cytomegalovirus. The tendency of first-cohort TCR clusters to co-occur in the 120 or so validation repertoires was identified by a subsequent analysis. Generally TCR sequences proved uncommon, though certain public TCRs appeared in numerous donors. A few CMV-associated chains were confirmed in vitro to be specific for CMV antigens.

Here immunoSEQ multiplex PCR was the method, and the copy in TCRdb shows in-frame clones only, minus some. Counted here are about 130,000 clones, around 94% occurring once; the ten biggest clones make up roughly 1.2%. V gave up 2 bases and J gave up 5 bases, with 25 bases separating them. This CDR3 spans 19 amino acids. Germline CDR1 reads SGHRS; CDR2 reads YFSETQ. The chain has TRBV5-1 and TRBJ2-2; D perhaps matches TRBD2 (6 bases). Sequencing input: PBMCs. This receptor was taken from a woman under 30 in good health and CMV-seronegative. The CDR3 sequence: CASSFRGDPRRDQTGELFF. The CDR3 DNA reads TGCGCCAGCAGCTTTCGAGGAGACCCAAGGAGGGACCAGACCGGGGAGCTGTTTTTT.